The present T cell receptor (beta chain) was sequenced within a study of T cells in Graves' hyperthyroidism and ophthalmopathy. This clonotype showed up just a few times. What it binds is unknown. Amplified regions were TCR beta CDR3 sequences from RNA transcripts. TCR CDR3 underwent first-round RT-PCR with the HTBI primer set. MiXCR was run by TCRdb on the multiplex PCR reads, yielding one entry per CDR3 protein. The profile shows around 600,000 distinct CDR3 sequences, just under 45% of them singletons. Overall study findings and caveats: The authors' 13 V-J model separated ophthalmopathy from stable hyperthyroidism.

The CDR3 loop spans 13 amino acids. The V end lost 6 bases, the J end lost 3 bases, and 11 bases lay between the germline ends. The sequencing sample was made of peripheral blood or thyroid tissue (not recorded which). This chain connects TRBV12-3 or TRBV12-4 to TRBJ1-1, with D hard to call. This receptor was identified in an adult man with Graves' disease, either hyperthyroidism or ophthalmopathy (not recorded which). CDR3 DNA sequence: TGTGCCAGCAGGGATCACAGCGACACTGAAGCTTTCTTT. Amino acid sequence: CASRDHSDTEAFF.